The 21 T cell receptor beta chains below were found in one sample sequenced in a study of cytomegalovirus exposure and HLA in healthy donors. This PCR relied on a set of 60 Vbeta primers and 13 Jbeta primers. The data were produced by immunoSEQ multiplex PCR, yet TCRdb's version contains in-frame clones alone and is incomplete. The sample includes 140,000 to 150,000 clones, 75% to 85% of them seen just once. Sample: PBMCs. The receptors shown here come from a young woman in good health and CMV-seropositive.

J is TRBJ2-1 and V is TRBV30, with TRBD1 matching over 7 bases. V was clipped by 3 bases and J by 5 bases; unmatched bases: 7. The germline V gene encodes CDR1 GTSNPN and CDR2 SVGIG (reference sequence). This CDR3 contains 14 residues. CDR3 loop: CAWRQGVQDNEQFF. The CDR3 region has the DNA TGTGCCTGGAGGCAGGGGGTGCAGGACAATGAGCAGTTCTTC.

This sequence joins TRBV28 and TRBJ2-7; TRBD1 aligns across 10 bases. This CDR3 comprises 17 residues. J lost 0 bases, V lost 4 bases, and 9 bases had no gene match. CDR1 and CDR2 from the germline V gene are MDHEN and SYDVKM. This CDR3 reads CASSSRQGALLSYEQYF. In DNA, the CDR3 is TGTGCCAGCAGTTCAAGACAGGGGGCCCTACTCTCCTACGAGCAGTACTTC. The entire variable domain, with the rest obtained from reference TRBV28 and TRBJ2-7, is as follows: DVKVTQSSRYLVKRTGEKVFLECVQDMDHENMFWYRQDPGLGLRLIYFSYDVKMKEKGDIPEGYSVSREKKERFSLILESASTNQTSMYLCASSSRQGALLSYEQYFGPGTRLTVT.

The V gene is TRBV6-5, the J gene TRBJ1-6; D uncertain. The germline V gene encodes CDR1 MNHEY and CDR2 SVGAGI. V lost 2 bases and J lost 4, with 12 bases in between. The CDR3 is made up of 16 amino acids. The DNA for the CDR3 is TGTGCCAGCAGTTACGGGAGTATATCGTATAATTCACCCCTCCACTTT. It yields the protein CASSYGSISYNSPLHF.

CDR3 DNA: TGTGCCAAAAGAGGAAGCGAATTTTCCTACGAGCAGTACTTC. As protein: CAKRGSEFSYEQYF. This sequence joins TRBV7-9 and TRBJ2-7; D gene uncertain. Germline values: CDR1 SEHNR, CDR2 FQNEAQ (reference sequence). The germline V and J ends were trimmed by 10 bases and 1 base, with 17 bases remaining between them. The length of the CDR3 is 14 residues.

The CDR3 DNA is TGTGCCAGCAGTGGGACAGGGAACTATGGCTACACCTTC. It translates to CASSGTGNYGYTF. The V gene is TRBV6-6, the J gene TRBJ1-2; 9 positions match TRBD1. V lost 5 bases to trimming and J lost 2 bases; unmatched junction nucleotides: 0. The CDR3 loop spans 13 amino acids. Germline V CDR1 and CDR2: MNHNY, SVGAGI (reference sequence).

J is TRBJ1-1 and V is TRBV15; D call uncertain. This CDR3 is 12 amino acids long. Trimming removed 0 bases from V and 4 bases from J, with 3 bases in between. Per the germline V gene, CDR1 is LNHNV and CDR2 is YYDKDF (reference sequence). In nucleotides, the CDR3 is TGTGCCACCAGCAGAGACAGCACTGAAGCTTTCTTT. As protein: CATSRDSTEAFF.

The CDR3 sequence is CASSSWYVRANTEAFF. The CDR3 DNA reads TGTGCCAGCAGCTCCTGGTATGTCAGGGCGAACACTGAAGCTTTCTTT. The chain links TRBV11-1 to TRBJ1-1; TRBD1 might be the D (5 bases). Germline V gene sequence: CDR1 SGHAT, CDR2 FQDESV (reference sequence). V lost 4 bases to trimming and J lost 1 base, with 16 bases between them. The CDR3 runs 16 residues.

DNA for the CDR3: TGCGCCAGCAGCCGACAGACGGGGGGCGGAGATACGCAGTATTTT. Amino acid sequence: CASSRQTGGGDTQYF. V usage is TRBV4-3 and J usage is TRBJ2-3, with D perhaps matching TRBD2 (7 bases). The CDR3 length is 15 residues. Looked up from germline, CDR1 is LGHNA and CDR2 is YSLEER. V lost 4 bases and J lost 5, with 16 bases in between.

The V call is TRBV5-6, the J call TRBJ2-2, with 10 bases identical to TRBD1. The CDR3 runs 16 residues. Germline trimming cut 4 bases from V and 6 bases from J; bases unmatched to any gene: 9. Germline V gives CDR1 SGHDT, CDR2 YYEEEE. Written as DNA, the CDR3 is TGTGCCAGCAGCCAAGATACCGGGACAGGGGCCGGGGAGCTGTTTTTT. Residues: CASSQDTGTGAGELFF.

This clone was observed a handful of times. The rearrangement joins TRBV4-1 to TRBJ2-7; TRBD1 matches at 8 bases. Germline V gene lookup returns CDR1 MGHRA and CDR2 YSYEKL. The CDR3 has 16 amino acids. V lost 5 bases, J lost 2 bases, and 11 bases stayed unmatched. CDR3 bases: TGCGCCAGCAGCGCGAGGTCCGGGACAGGAACCTACGAGCAGTACTTC. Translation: CASSARSGTGTYEQYF.

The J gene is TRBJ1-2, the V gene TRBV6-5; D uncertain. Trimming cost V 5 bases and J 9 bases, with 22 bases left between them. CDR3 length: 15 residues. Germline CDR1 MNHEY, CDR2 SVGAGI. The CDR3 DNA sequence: TGTGCCAGCAGTACGGCTCGGAACAGTCGAAGGCGCTACACCTTC. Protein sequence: CASSTARNSRRRYTF.

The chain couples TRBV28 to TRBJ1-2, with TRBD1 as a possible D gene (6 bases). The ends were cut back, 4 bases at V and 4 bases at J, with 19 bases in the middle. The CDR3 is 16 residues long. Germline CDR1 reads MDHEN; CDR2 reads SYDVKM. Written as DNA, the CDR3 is TGTGCCAGCAGTTCCCTCAGGACAGAAGACCTCTATGGCTACACCTTC. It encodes CASSSLRTEDLYGYTF.

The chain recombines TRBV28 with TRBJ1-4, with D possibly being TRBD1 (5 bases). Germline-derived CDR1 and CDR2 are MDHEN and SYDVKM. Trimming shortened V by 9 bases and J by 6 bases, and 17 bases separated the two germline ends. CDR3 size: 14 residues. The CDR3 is CASKGEDGDEKLFF. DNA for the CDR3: TGTGCCAGTAAAGGGGAAGATGGTGATGAAAAACTGTTTTTT.

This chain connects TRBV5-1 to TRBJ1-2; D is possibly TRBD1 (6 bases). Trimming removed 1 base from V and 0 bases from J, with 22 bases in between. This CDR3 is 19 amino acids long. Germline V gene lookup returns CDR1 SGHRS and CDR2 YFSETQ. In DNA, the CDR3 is TGCGCCAGCAGCTTGTCTGGGTTGACAGGAAAGTTTTCTAACTATGGCTACACCTTC. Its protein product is CASSLSGLTGKFSNYGYTF.

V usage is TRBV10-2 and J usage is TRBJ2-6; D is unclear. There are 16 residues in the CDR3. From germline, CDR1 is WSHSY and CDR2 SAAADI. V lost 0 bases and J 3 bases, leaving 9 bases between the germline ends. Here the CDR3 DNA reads TGCGCCAGCAGTGAGTCCCGAGTGAGTGGGGCCAACGTCCTGACTTTC. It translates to CASSESRVSGANVLTF.

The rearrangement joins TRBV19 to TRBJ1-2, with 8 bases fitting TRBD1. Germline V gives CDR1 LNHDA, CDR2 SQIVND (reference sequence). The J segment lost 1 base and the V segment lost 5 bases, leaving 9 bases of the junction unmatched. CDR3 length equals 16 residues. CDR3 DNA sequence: TGTGCCAGTAGTCCCACGGGGACAGGAGGTAACTATGGCTACACCTTC. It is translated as CASSPTGTGGNYGYTF.

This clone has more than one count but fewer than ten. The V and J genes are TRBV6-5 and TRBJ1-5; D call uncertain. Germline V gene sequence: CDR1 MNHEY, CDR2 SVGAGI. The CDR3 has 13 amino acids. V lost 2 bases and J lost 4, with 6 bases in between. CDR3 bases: TGTGCCAGCAGTTACGATAGTAATCAGCCCCAGCATTTT. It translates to CASSYDSNQPQHF.

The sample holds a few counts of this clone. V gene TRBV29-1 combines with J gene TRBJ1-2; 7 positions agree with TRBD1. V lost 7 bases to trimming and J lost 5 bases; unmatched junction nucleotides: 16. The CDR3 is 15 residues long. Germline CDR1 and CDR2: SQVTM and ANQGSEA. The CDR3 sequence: CSAVVLAGGIYGYTF. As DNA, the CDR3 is TGCAGCGCCGTGGTTTTGGCAGGGGGGATTTATGGCTACACCTTC.

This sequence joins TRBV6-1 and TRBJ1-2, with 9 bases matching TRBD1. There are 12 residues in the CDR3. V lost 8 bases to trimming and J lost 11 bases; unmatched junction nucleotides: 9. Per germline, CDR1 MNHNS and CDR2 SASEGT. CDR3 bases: TGTGCCAGCTCCCCGGACAGGGGTAGTTACACCTTC. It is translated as CASSPDRGSYTF.

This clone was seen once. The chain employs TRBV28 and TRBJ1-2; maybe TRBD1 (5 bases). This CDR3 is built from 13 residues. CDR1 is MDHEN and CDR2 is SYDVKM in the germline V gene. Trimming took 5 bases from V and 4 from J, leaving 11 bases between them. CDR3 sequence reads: CASSQPGVYGYTF. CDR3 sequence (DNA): TGTGCCAGCAGTCAGCCGGGGGTCTATGGCTACACCTTC.

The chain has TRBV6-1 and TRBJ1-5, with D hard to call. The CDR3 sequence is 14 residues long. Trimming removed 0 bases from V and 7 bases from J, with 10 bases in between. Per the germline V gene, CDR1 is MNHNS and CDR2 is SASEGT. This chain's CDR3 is CASSEAGGFQPQHF. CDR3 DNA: TGTGCCAGCAGTGAAGCAGGAGGCTTCCAGCCCCAGCATTTT.